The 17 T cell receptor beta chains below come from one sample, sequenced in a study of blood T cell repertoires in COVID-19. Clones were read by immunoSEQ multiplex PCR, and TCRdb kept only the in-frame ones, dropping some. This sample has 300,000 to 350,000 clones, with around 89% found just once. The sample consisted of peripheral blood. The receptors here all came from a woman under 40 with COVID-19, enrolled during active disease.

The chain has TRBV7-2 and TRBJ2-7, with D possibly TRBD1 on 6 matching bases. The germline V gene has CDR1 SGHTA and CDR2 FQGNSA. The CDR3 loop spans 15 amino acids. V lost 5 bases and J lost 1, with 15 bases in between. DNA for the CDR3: TGTGCCAGCAGCGCAACAGGGTCACCGTCCTACGAGCAGTACGTC. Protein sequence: CASSATGSPSYEQYV.

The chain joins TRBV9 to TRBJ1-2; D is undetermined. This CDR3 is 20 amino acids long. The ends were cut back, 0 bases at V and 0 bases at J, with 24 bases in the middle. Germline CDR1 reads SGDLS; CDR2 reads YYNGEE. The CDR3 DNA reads TGTGCCAGCAGCGTAGGTATAAGAACTGGGCAGTTGGATGCTAACTATGGCTACACCTTC. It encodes CASSVGIRTGQLDANYGYTF.

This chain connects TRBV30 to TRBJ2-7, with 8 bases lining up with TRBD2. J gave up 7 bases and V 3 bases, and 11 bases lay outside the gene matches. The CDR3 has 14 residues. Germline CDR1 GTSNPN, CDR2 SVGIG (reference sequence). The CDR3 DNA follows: TGTGCCTGGAGAAGACGGGGGGGCCTGGGGGAGCAGTACTTC. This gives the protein CAWRRRGGLGEQYF.

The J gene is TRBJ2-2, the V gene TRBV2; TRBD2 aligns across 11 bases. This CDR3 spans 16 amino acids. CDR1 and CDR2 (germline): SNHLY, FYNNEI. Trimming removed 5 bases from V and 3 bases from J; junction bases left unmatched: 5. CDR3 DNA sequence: TGTGCCAGCAGTAGGGGACTAGCGGTGTACACCGGGGAGCTGTTTTTT. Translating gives CASSRGLAVYTGELFF.

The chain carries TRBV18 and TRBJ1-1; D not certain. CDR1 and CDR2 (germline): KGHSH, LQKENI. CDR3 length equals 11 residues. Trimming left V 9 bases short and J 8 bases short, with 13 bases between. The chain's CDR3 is CASTGGFEAFF. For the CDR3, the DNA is TGTGCCAGTACGGGTGGGTTCGAAGCTTTCTTT. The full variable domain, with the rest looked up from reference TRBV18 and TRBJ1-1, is NAGVMQNPRHLVRRRGQEARLRCSPMKGHSHVYWYRQLPEEGLKFMVYLQKENIIDESGMPKERFSAEFPKEGPSILRIQQVVRGDSAAYFCASTGGFEAFFGQGTRLTVV.

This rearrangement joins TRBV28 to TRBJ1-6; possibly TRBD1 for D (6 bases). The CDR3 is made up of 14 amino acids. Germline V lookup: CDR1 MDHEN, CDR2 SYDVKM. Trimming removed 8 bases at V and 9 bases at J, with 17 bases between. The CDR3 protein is CASRPPTGGSPLHF. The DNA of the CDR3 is TGTGCCAGCCGACCCCCGACAGGCGGTTCACCCCTCCACTTT.

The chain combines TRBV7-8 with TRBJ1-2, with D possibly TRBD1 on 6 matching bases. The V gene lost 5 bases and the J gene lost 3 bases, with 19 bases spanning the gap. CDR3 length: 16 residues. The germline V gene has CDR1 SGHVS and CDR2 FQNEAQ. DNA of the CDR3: TGTGCCAGCAGCCCCCGCAAGGGTGCAGGGGACTATGGCTACACCTTC. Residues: CASSPRKGAGDYGYTF. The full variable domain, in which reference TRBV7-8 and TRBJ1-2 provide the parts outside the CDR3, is GAGVSQSPRYKVAKRGQDVALRCDPISGHVSLFWYQQALGQGPEFLTYFQNEAQLDKSGLPSDRFFAERPEGSVSTLKIQRTQQEDSAVYLCASSPRKGAGDYGYTFGSGTRLTVV.

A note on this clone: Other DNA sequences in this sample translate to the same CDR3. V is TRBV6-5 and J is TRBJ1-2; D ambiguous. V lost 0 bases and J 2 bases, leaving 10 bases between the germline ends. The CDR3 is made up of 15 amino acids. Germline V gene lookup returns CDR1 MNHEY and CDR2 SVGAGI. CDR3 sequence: CASSYSTGGNYGYTF. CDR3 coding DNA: TGTGCCAGCAGTTACTCGACTGGAGGGAACTATGGCTACACCTTC.

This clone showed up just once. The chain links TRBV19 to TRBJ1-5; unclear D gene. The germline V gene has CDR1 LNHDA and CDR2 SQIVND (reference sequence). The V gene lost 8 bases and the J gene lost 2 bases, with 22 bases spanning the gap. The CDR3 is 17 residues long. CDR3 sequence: CASSFGIRPLGNQPQHF. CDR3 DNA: TGTGCCAGTTCGTTCGGTATAAGGCCCCTAGGCAATCAGCCCCAGCATTTT. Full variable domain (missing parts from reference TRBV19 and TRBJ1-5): DGGITQSPKYLFRKEGQNVTLSCEQNLNHDAMYWYRQDPGQGLRLIYYSQIVNDFQKGDIAEGYSVSREKKESFPLTVTSAQKNPTAFYLCASSFGIRPLGNQPQHFGDGTRLSIL.

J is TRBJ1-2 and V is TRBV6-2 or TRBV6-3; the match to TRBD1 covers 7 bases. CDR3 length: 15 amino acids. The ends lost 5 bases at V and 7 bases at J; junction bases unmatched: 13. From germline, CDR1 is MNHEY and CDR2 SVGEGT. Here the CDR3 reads CASSTTGFRLSGYTF. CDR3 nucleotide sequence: TGTGCCAGCAGTACGACAGGGTTTCGTTTATCTGGCTACACCTTC.

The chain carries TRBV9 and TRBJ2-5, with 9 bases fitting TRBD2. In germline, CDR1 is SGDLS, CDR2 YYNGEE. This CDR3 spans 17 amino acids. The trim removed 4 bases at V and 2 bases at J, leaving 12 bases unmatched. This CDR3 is CASSPPLRAGGQETQYF. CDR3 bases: TGTGCCAGCAGCCCACCCCTCCGAGCGGGGGGACAAGAGACCCAGTACTTC.

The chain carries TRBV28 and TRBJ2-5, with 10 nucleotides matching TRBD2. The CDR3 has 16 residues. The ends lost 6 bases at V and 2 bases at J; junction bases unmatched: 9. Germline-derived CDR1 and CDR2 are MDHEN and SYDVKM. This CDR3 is CASSRASGGEQETQYF. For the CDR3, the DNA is TGTGCCAGCAGCCGAGCTAGCGGGGGAGAGCAAGAGACCCAGTACTTC.

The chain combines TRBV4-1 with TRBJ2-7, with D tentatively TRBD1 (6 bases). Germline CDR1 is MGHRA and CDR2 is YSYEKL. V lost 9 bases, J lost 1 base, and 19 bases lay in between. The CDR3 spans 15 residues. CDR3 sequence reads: CARKQGPATSYEQYF. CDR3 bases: TGCGCCAGAAAACAGGGCCCCGCGACATCCTACGAGCAGTACTTC.

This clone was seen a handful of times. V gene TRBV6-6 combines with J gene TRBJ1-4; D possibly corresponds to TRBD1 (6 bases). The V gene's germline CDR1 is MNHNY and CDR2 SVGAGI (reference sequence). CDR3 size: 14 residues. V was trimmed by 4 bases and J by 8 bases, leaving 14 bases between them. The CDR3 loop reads CASSFRGAEEKLFF. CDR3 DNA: TGTGCCAGCAGTTTTCGGGGGGCTGAGGAAAAACTGTTTTTT.

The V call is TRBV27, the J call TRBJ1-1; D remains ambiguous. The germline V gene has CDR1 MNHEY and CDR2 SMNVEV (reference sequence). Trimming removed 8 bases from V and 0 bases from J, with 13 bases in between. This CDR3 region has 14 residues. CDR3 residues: CASLSIALNTEAFF. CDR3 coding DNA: TGTGCCAGCCTCAGTATCGCCCTGAACACTGAAGCTTTCTTT.

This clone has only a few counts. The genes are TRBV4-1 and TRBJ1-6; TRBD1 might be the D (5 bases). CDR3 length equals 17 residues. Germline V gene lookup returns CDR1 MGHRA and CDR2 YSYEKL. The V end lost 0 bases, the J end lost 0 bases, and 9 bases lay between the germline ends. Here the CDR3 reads CASSQDDSSSYNSPLHF. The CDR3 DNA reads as TGCGCCAGCAGCCAAGACGACAGCAGCTCCTATAATTCACCCCTCCACTTT.

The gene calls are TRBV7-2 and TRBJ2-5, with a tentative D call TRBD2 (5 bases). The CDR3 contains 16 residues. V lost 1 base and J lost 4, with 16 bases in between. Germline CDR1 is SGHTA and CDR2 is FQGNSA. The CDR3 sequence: CASSLGAAPAIETQYF. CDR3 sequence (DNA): TGTGCCAGCAGCTTAGGAGCGGCACCGGCTATAGAGACCCAGTACTTC.